The present entry profiles one T cell receptor beta chain with its context. The antigen is not known. The data were obtained in a study of OX40 agonist ivuxolimab in advanced cancers. The overall study: A history of anti-PD-1, anti-PD-L1 or anti-CTLA-4 therapy was acceptable, and roughly 40% had some.

Whole-study findings and limits: There was clonal expansion of CD4+ and CD8+ blood T cells by week 6 at 0.1 to 3.0 mg/kg. In general, CD8+ T cells held more expanded clones than CD4+ did, on average.

The method was immunoSEQ multiplex PCR; TCRdb's version includes in-frame clones alone and lacks a portion of them. The sample lists 65,000 to 70,000 clones; 77% were seen once. Peripheral blood came from all dose cohorts at three timepoints. The CDR3 length is 16 residues. With V trimmed by 3 bases and J by 2 bases, 8 bases remained unmatched. Germline CDR1 and CDR2: SGDLS and YYNGEE. Sequencing used CD4+ or CD8+ T cells sorted from blood, obtained in a trial of the OX40 agonist ivuxolimab. This TCR derives from an adult with an advanced solid tumor such as melanoma, head and neck, liver or kidney cancer. The chain has TRBV9 and TRBJ2-3, with 8 bases fitting TRBD1. In DNA, the CDR3 is TGTGCCAGCAGCGCCGTGGGGACAGGATACACAGATACGCAGTATTTT. Protein product: CASSAVGTGYTDTQYF.